Presented here are 9 T cell receptor beta chains from one specimen sequenced in a study of shared clonotypes between healthy human individuals (dated by TCRdb to 2020 to 2022). Library preparation employed the immunoSEQ multiplex PCR assay. What TCRdb holds here is the immuneACCESS table cut down to in-frame rearrangements. Part of the clones is not present; checked against another copy, under half of the missing clones reflect an unresolved V gene, and the others are unexplained. Counted in this sample were under 850,000 clones; approximately 77% of them appeared once. The ten largest clones represent more than 1.5% of the sample. The sample consisted of memory CD4+ T cells sorted from blood. Per the publication, the cell subset or site label means: CD45RA-negative fraction. The receptor source for this set is a woman under 40 in good health.

V usage is TRBV19 and J usage is TRBJ2-7; 10 nucleotides align to TRBD2. Germline CDR1 LNHDA, CDR2 SQIVND (reference sequence). This CDR3 has 17 residues. Unmatched junction bases numbered 6, after V lost 1 base and J lost 0 bases. CDR3 loop: CASSIGGTSAFSYEQYF. The CDR3 DNA follows: TGTGCCAGTAGTATAGGAGGGACTAGCGCTTTCTCCTACGAGCAGTACTTC.

This clone was detected ten times or more. The V call is TRBV27, the J call TRBJ2-1; D is ambiguous. Trimming removed 5 bases at V and 9 bases at J, with 14 bases between. The CDR3 loop spans 13 amino acids. Germline V CDR1 and CDR2: MNHEY, SMNVEV (reference sequence). CDR3 protein: CASSPYVKGEQFF. CDR3 bases: TGTGCCAGCAGTCCTTATGTAAAGGGTGAGCAGTTCTTC.

The table lists this clone with a few counts. The chain links TRBV27 to TRBJ2-6, with D uncertain. This CDR3 has 13 amino acids. In germline, CDR1 is MNHEY, CDR2 SMNVEV (reference sequence). Between the trimmed V and J ends, which lost 10 bases and 3 bases, there was a span of 10 bases. The CDR3 protein is CATRKGGANVLTF. The DNA for the CDR3 is TGTGCCACCCGGAAGGGTGGGGCCAACGTCCTGACTTTC.

The rearrangement joins TRBV28 to TRBJ2-4; 7 nucleotides match TRBD2. The CDR3 is 17 residues long. The V segment lost 6 bases and the J segment 6 bases; nucleotides outside the gene matches: 17. Germline CDR1 and CDR2: MDHEN and SYDVKM. CDR3 in amino acids: CASSRRRLGGGINIQYF. DNA of the CDR3: TGTGCCAGCAGCCGCCGGCGTCTTGGGGGAGGGATAAACATTCAGTACTTC.

As DNA, the CDR3 is TGTGCCAGCAGTTACTCGTGGGGCGGGGAGCTGTTTTTT. Its protein is CASSYSWGGELFF. The chain has TRBV6-5 and TRBJ2-2; no definite D call. CDR1 MNHEY and CDR2 SVGAGI come from the germline V gene. The CDR3 spans 13 residues. Trimming shortened V by 0 bases and J by 7 bases, and 6 bases separated the two germline ends.

This chain uses TRBV7-2 with TRBJ2-7; no clear D gene. The V gene's germline CDR1 is SGHTA and CDR2 FQGNSA. The V and J ends lost 3 bases and 6 bases respectively, with 18 bases between them. The CDR3 has 15 amino acids. Here the CDR3 DNA reads TGTGCCAGCAGCTTTTTTTACCGCGGAACTGGCGAGCAGTACTTC. As protein: CASSFFYRGTGEQYF.

V usage is TRBV5-4 and J usage is TRBJ2-7; 12 nucleotides agree with TRBD1. CDR1 SGHNT and CDR2 YYREEE come from the germline V gene (reference sequence). With 4 bases clipped from V and 4 bases from J, the junction kept 6 bases outside the gene matches. CDR3 length: 15 residues. This CDR3 reads CASSTGTGGRYEQYF. The CDR3 DNA follows: TGTGCCAGCAGCACCGGGACAGGGGGCAGGTACGAGCAGTACTTC.

The chain recombines TRBV2 with TRBJ2-1, with D possibly being TRBD1 or TRBD2 (5 bases each). Trimming stripped 0 bases from V and 6 bases from J, with 9 bases between. Germline V gene data show CDR1 as SNHLY and CDR2 as FYNNEI. This CDR3 region has 14 residues. In nucleotides, the CDR3 is TGTGCCAGCAGTGAAGCGATGAGGGGCAATGAGCAGTTCTTC. It encodes CASSEAMRGNEQFF.

The gene calls are TRBV7-3 and TRBJ1-5; no firm D call. This CDR3 has 12 residues. V lost 2 bases and J lost 5, with 4 bases in between. The germline V gene encodes CDR1 SGHTA and CDR2 FQGTGA. In DNA, the CDR3 is TGTGCCAGCAGCTTACCTGATCAGCCCCAGCATTTT. This gives the protein CASSLPDQPQHF.